A selection of T cell receptor beta chains follows, all from one sample in a study of T-cell reconstitution after alpha-beta-depleted transplantation in children. Each CDR3 protein is one row after TCRdb ran MiXCR on the PCR reads. The sample lists 200,000 to 250,000 distinct CDR3 sequences, roughly 10% seen once, with less than 8% in the top ten. Sequencing was performed on PBMCs from the stem cell graft donor, taken from the stem cell graft. These receptors came from a human donor who donated a stem cell graft to a child with acute lymphoblastic leukemia. The CDR3 runs from the conserved cysteine through the conserved F or W. The D gene is left open where the match is weak. Clone size is not always given. Where it is, it says once, few, many or a class for expanded clones.

V	length	J	size	D	DNA	CDR3
TRBV3-1	14	TRBJ1-1	many	-	TGTGCCAGCAGCCAACAGGGCTATGGGACTGAAGCTTTCTTT	CASSQQGYGTEAFF
TRBV6-1	17	TRBJ2-2	many	TRBD1	TGTGCCAGCAGTGTTGTACAGGGGGCTGGGAACACCGGGGAGCTGTTTTTT	CASSVVQGAGNTGELFF
TRBV5-6	11	TRBJ2-2	-	-	TGTGCCAGCAGCTTGGACGTGGAGCTGTTTTTT	CASSLDVELFF
TRBV29-1	14	TRBJ2-2	-	-	TGCAGCGTTGGTTCGGGAGTAACCACCGGGGAGCTGTTTTTT	CSVGSGVTTGELFF
TRBV12-3/TRBV12-4	15	TRBJ2-1	-	TRBD2	TGTGCCAGCAGTTTCTGGCGGGGGGGCGGGAATGAGCAGTTCTTC	CASSFWRGGGNEQFF
TRBV10-3	11	TRBJ2-7	many	-	TGTGCCACCCTGGGCAACTACGAGCAGTACTTC	CATLGNYEQYF
TRBV27	12	TRBJ2-1	few	-	TGTGCCAGCTGGGACCACAGGAATGAGCAGTTCTTC	CASWDHRNEQFF
TRBV5-1	17	TRBJ2-7	few	TRBD2	TGCGCCAGCAGCCCATCACTAGCGGGGGACTTCTCCTACGAGCAGTACTTC	CASSPSLAGDFSYEQYF
TRBV12-3/TRBV12-4	16	TRBJ2-3	few	TRBD1	TGTGCCAGCAGTTTATTCGCAGGGGGCAATACAGATACGCAGTATTTT	CASSLFAGGNTDTQYF
TRBV2	13	TRBJ1-4	-	-	TGTGCCAGCAATGCGAGGAGGGATGAAAAACTGTTTTTT	CASNARRDEKLFF
TRBV12-3/TRBV12-4	14	TRBJ1-5	few	-	TGTGCCAGCAGTTCACAGGTTCTCAATCAGCCCCAGCATTTT	CASSSQVLNQPQHF